This T cell receptor beta chain was found in a study of T cell responses to AZD1222 COVID-19 vaccine. Study results and limitations: Vaccination with two AZD1222 doses was followed by a rise in Spike-specific TCR breadth and depth. Donor demographics were predominantly white British with a female majority; clonal diversity may be underestimated. Among spike-specific TCRs, nearly half reportedly target unmutated variant regions.

The repertoire was sequenced with immunoSEQ multiplex PCR; TCRdb's copy has only in-frame clones and lacks some. The sample lists roughly 70,000 clones, 75% to 95% occurring once. Regarding this clone: Its target is unknown.

The source material was peripheral blood, sampled 28 days after the second dose of the MenACWY control vaccine. The receptor's source is an adult who received the MenACWY meningococcal vaccine as a control.

The CDR3 sequence: CASSSSDRGYGYTF. DNA for the CDR3: TGTGCCAGTAGTAGCTCGGACAGGGGGTATGGCTACACCTTC. J is TRBJ1-2 and V is TRBV19; 10 nucleotides line up with TRBD1. Looked up from germline, CDR1 is LNHDA and CDR2 is SQIVND (reference sequence). The CDR3 totals 14 residues. V lost 4 bases to trimming and J lost 5 bases; unmatched junction nucleotides: 4.